These 28 T cell receptor beta chains share one sample of origin, sequenced in a study of identical twins. MiXCR was run by TCRdb on the 5' RACE reads, yielding one entry per CDR3 protein. The sample has 1.5 million or so distinct CDR3 sequences; less than 40% are singletons. The specimen was cord blood. The receptor source for this set is a newborn girl in good health.

The chain is built from TRBV7-8 and TRBJ2-1, with 12 nucleotides matching TRBD2. The DNA end lines up better with TRBJ2-7; the J call may be wrong. Germline CDR1 SGHVS, CDR2 FQNEAQ. The CDR3 loop spans 18 amino acids. The chain's CDR3 is CASSPHAGLAGSYNEQYF. The DNA of the CDR3 is TGTGCCAGCAGCCCCCACGCAGGACTAGCGGGGTCCTACAATGAGCAGTACTTC.

This clonotype was counted a single time. One junction end does not reproduce the germline sequence, and a read error may be involved. The chain recombines TRBV20-1 with TRBJ1-2, with 8 bases that match TRBD1. The CDR3 has 17 amino acids. Germline lookup yields CDR1 DFQATT and CDR2 SNEGSKA (reference sequence). The CDR3 DNA sequence: TGCAGTGCTAGAGATATGGGACAGGACATCACTAACCATGGCTACACCTTC. It is translated as CSARDMGQDITNHGYTF.

Comments on this clonotype: A much larger clonotype is one base distant, so this may be a read error. The chain combines TRBV29-1 with TRBJ2-1; TRBD1 agrees at 8 bases. Germline CDR1 and CDR2: SQVTM and ANQGSEA. The CDR3 totals 17 residues. DNA of the CDR3: TGCAGCGTTCCTTATATCAGGGGGCAAAGCTCCTACAATGGGCAGTTCTTC. Its protein product is CSVPYIRGQSSYNGQFF.

V gene TRBV24-1 combines with J gene TRBJ2-5; 10 positions agree with TRBD2. The CDR3 totals 14 residues. Germline CDR1 and CDR2: KGHDR and SFDVKD. Unmatched junction bases numbered 8, after V lost 3 bases and J lost 11 bases. CDR3 region: CATSDSGGVDEQYF. The CDR3 DNA follows: TGTGCCACCAGTGATAGCGGGGGGGTCGATGAGCAGTACTTC.

This clonotype was seen a few times. The V call is TRBV12-3 or TRBV12-4, the J call TRBJ1-1, with a weak D call TRBD1 (6 bases). V lost 2 bases and J lost 6, with 22 bases in between. The CDR3 extends over 17 amino acids. CDR3 protein: CASSLSALGGLGAEAFF. The CDR3 coding sequence is TGTGCCAGCAGTTTATCTGCCCTCGGGGGCCTGGGCGCTGAAGCTTTCTTT.

This clonotype occurred a few times. The gene calls are TRBV29-1 and TRBJ1-2; TRBD1 aligns across 10 bases. The CDR3 consists of 12 residues. V lost 6 bases to trimming and J lost 8 bases; unmatched junction nucleotides: 6. Germline lookup yields CDR1 SQVTM and CDR2 ANQGSEA. This CDR3 reads CSVSGTGVGYTF. The DNA for the CDR3 is TGCAGCGTCTCCGGGACAGGGGTCGGCTACACCTTC.

This rearrangement joins TRBV20-1 to TRBJ1-2, with D possibly matching TRBD1 (6 bases). This CDR3 has 12 amino acids. Germline V gives CDR1 DFQATT, CDR2 SNEGSKA (reference sequence). The V gene lost 3 bases and the J gene lost 8 bases, with 13 bases spanning the gap. As DNA, the CDR3 is TGCAGTGCTAGTAGCAGGGGAACGGGCTACACCTTC. Amino acids: CSASSRGTGYTF.

The chain joins TRBV7-2 to TRBJ2-5; D uncertain. The J call could be wrong; TRBJ2-1 is a better fit for the DNA end. CDR1 and CDR2 (germline): SGHTA, FQGNSA. The CDR3 length is 15 residues. CDR3 sequence: CASSLVVLAQETQFF. The CDR3 nucleotides read TGTGCCAGCAGCTTAGTGGTCTTAGCACAAGAGACCCAGTTCTTC.

This clonotype was recorded many times. The chain's CDR3 is CASSPPSRIYEQYF. CDR3 sequence (DNA): TGTGCCAGCAGCCCTCCCTCAAGGATCTACGAGCAGTACTTC. The chain employs TRBV3-1 and TRBJ2-7; D call uncertain. Trimming took 4 bases from V and 3 from J, leaving 13 bases between them. Germline values: CDR1 LGHDT, CDR2 YNNKEL (reference sequence). The CDR3 covers 14 residues.

This chain joins TRBV20-1 and TRBJ2-2; D ambiguous. The CDR3 has 13 residues. Trimming shortened V by 6 bases and J by 7 bases, and 15 bases separated the two germline ends. Germline lookup yields CDR1 DFQATT and CDR2 SNEGSKA (reference sequence). CDR3 in DNA: TGCAGTGCAGTCCGGGTTACCGGCGGGGAGCTGTTTTTT. Translation gives CSAVRVTGGELFF.

On this clonotype itself: One end of the junction fails to match germline, which may point to a read error. This chain links TRBV3-1 with TRBJ2-7, with D tentatively TRBD1 (5 bases). This CDR3 comprises 15 residues. Germline V CDR1 and CDR2: LGHDT, YNNKEL (reference sequence). The CDR3 nucleotides read TGTGCCAGCAGCCGGGAACCAGGGCTTACTTACGGGCAGTACTTC. Translating it yields CASSREPGLTYGQYF.

This clonotype was seen only a few times. The V call is TRBV29-1, the J call TRBJ2-1, with D possibly being TRBD2 (7 bases). The CDR3 sequence is 14 residues long. Germline V CDR1 and CDR2: SQVTM, ANQGSEA. The V end lost 4 bases, the J end lost 7 bases, and 17 bases lay between the germline ends. DNA for the CDR3: TGCAGCGTTGCCCGGGGGGCCGGGGAGAATGAGCAGTTCTTC. Translation gives CSVARGAGENEQFF.

This clonotype turned up a few times. This chain joins TRBV3-1 and TRBJ1-2; D unresolved. The CDR3 contains 13 residues. Trimming shortened V by 1 base and J by 4 bases, and 7 bases separated the two germline ends. Germline V gene data show CDR1 as LGHDT and CDR2 as YNNKEL (reference sequence). The CDR3 is CASSQARGYGYTF. DNA for the CDR3: TGTGCCAGCAGCCAAGCTCGAGGCTATGGCTACACCTTC.

The gene calls are TRBV5-5 and TRBJ1-1, with TRBD1 as a possible D gene (6 bases). CDR3 length: 14 residues. The V end lost 5 bases, the J end lost 4 bases, and 15 bases lay between the germline ends. Germline loops: CDR1 SGHKS, CDR2 YYEKEE (reference sequence). CDR3 sequence (DNA): TGTGCCAGCAGACTGGGGGGGCTGGGCACTGAAGCTTTCTTT. Its translation: CASRLGGLGTEAFF. Full variable domain (missing parts from reference TRBV5-5 and TRBJ1-1): DAGVTQSPTHLIKTRGQQVTLRCSPISGHKSVSWYQQVLGQGPQFIFQYYEKEERGRGNFPDRFSARQFPNYSSELNVNALLLGDSALYLCASRLGGLGTEAFFGQGTRLTVV.

The chain couples TRBV11-2 to TRBJ2-1; D uncertain. This CDR3 contains 15 residues. Trimming took off 2 bases at V and 1 base at J, with 9 bases between the two ends. Germline V gene sequence: CDR1 SGHAT, CDR2 FQNNGV. CDR3 region: CASSLFTQSYNEQFF. DNA for the CDR3: TGTGCCAGCAGCTTATTCACGCAATCCTACAATGAGCAGTTCTTC.

This clonotype appeared a few times. This chain connects TRBV27 to TRBJ1-2, with a tentative D call TRBD1 (5 bases). There are 14 residues in the CDR3. Germline assignment: CDR1 MNHEY and CDR2 SMNVEV (reference sequence). The V end lost 3 bases, the J end lost 2 bases, and 10 bases lay between the germline ends. CDR3 in amino acids: CASSFQGPNYGYTF. CDR3 bases: TGTGCCAGCAGTTTCCAGGGACCGAACTATGGCTACACCTTC.

The CDR3 region has the DNA TGCAGTGCTAGCCGTAGCGGGTCCTACAATGAGCAGTTCTTC. Its translation: CSASRSGSYNEQFF. This rearrangement joins TRBV20-1 to TRBJ2-1, with 7 positions matching TRBD2. V was pared by 3 bases and J by 1 base, with 3 bases of the junction left unmatched. CDR1 DFQATT and CDR2 SNEGSKA come from the germline V gene (reference sequence). The length of the CDR3 is 14 residues.

The chain joins TRBV5-1 to TRBJ2-5, with D possibly called TRBD1 or TRBD2 (6 bases each). Trimming took 9 bases from V and 11 from J, leaving 29 bases between them. This CDR3 has 15 amino acids. In germline, CDR1 is SGHRS, CDR2 YFSETQ. CDR3 sequence: CATRVRGDSYNEQYF. Written as DNA, the CDR3 is TGCGCCACCAGAGTGAGGGGGGATTCCTACAATGAGCAGTACTTC.

This clonotype was counted only a few times. The rearrangement uses TRBV20-1 and TRBJ1-2; a weak D match, TRBD1 (5 bases). CDR1 and CDR2 (germline): DFQATT, SNEGSKA (reference sequence). The CDR3 consists of 12 residues. Trimming shortened V by 3 bases and J by 6 bases, and 11 bases separated the two germline ends. The CDR3 nucleotides are TGCAGTGCTAGCTCAGGGAAAGATGGCTACACCTTC. Its translation: CSASSGKDGYTF.

The V and J genes are TRBV7-9 and TRBJ2-5; 8 nucleotides match TRBD1. Germline V lookup: CDR1 SEHNR, CDR2 FQNEAQ (reference sequence). The trim removed 5 bases at V and 11 bases at J, leaving 16 bases unmatched. The CDR3 is 15 residues long. The chain's CDR3 is CASSEKRVQGGGQYF. The CDR3 DNA reads TGTGCCAGCAGCGAAAAAAGGGTACAGGGGGGTGGGCAGTACTTC.

This clonotype was seen many times. The gene calls are TRBV5-1 and TRBJ2-1; TRBD1 is a possible D gene (5 bases). V was shortened by 0 bases and J by 2 bases, with 12 bases between the two germline ends. The germline CDR1 and CDR2 sequences are SGHRS and YFSETQ. This CDR3 has 16 amino acids. CDR3 DNA sequence: TGCGCCAGCAGCTTGGCCAGGGTGAAAACCTACAATGAGCAGTTCTTC. Encoded protein: CASSLARVKTYNEQFF.

This clonotype came up a few times. V usage is TRBV12-3 or TRBV12-4 and J usage is TRBJ1-1; TRBD1 matches 7 bases. V lost 7 bases, J lost 4 bases, and 9 bases stayed unmatched. The CDR3 spans 14 residues. The CDR3 loop reads CASTLRRQGTEAFF. CDR3 DNA sequence: TGTGCCAGCACTTTGCGTAGACAGGGCACTGAAGCTTTCTTT.

The V gene is TRBV2, the J gene TRBJ1-5, with D uncertain. Trimming shortened V by 4 bases and J by 4 bases, and 8 bases separated the two germline ends. The CDR3 is 13 residues long. Germline V gene sequence: CDR1 SNHLY, CDR2 FYNNEI. The CDR3 sequence is CASSGQQNQPQHF. The CDR3 DNA reads as TGTGCCAGCAGTGGGCAGCAAAATCAGCCCCAGCATTTT.

Only a few counts were recorded for this clonotype. The rearrangement links TRBV7-2 to TRBJ2-5; weak D call: TRBD2 (6 bases). CDR1 is SGHTA and CDR2 is FQGNSA in the germline V gene. The germline V and J ends were trimmed by 5 bases and 4 bases, with 14 bases remaining between them. This CDR3 is built from 14 residues. CDR3 DNA sequence: TGTGCCAGCAGCCCATCGACTAGTGGAGAGACCCAGTACTTC. The encoded protein is CASSPSTSGETQYF.

The rearrangement joins TRBV7-2 to TRBJ2-3; possible D gene TRBD2, 6 bases. Trimming pared 0 bases from V and 7 bases from J, leaving 17 bases between. This CDR3 contains 16 residues. Germline loops: CDR1 SGHTA, CDR2 FQGNSA. The CDR3 DNA reads as TGTGCCAGCAGCTTAGCCGGGACTCCATCCTTAAATACGCAGTATTTT. It translates to CASSLAGTPSLNTQYF.

This clonotype showed up just once. This chain joins TRBV10-3 and TRBJ2-2, with D perhaps given as TRBD1 or TRBD2 (6 bases each). The CDR3 is 16 residues long. Germline V gives CDR1 ENHRY, CDR2 SYGVKD. Trimming shortened V by 8 bases and J by 1 base, and 17 bases separated the two germline ends. The CDR3: CAIERVRGQNTGELFF. Written as DNA, the CDR3 is TGTGCCATCGAAAGGGTACGGGGGCAGAACACCGGGGAGCTGTTTTTT.

This clonotype was detected a few times. This chain connects TRBV4-1 to TRBJ1-6, with D possibly matching TRBD1 (6 bases). From germline, CDR1 is MGHRA and CDR2 YSYEKL. Trimming removed 0 bases from V and 4 bases from J, with 10 bases in between. The CDR3 length is 16 residues. DNA of the CDR3: TGCGCCAGCAGCCAAGATGTGAGGGGGTATAATTCACCCCTCCACTTT. This sequence encodes CASSQDVRGYNSPLHF.

This clonotype was picked up a small number of times. The chain uses TRBV7-8 and TRBJ2-4; 13 nucleotides line up with TRBD2. After removal of 5 bases from V and 7 bases from J, the junction contained 5 bases not matched to a gene. Germline V CDR1 and CDR2: SGHVS, FQNEAQ. The CDR3 contains 15 residues. This CDR3 reads CASSIGLAGVNIQYF. The CDR3 DNA follows: TGTGCCAGCAGCATCGGACTAGCGGGGGTGAACATTCAGTACTTC.